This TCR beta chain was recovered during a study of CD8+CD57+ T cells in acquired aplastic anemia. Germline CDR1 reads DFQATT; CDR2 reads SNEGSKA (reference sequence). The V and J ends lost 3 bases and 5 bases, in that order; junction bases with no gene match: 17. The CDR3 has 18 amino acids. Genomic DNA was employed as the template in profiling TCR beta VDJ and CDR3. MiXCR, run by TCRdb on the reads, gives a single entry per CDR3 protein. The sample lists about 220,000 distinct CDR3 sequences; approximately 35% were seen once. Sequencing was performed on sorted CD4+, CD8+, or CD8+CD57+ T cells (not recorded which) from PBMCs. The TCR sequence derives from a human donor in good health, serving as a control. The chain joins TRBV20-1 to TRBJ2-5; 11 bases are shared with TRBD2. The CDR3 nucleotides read TGCAGTGCTAGGCCTATCATGGCTAGCGGGAGGAGGGAGGAGACCCAGTACTTC. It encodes CSARPIMASGRREETQYF.